Listed here is a single TCR beta chain. In its sample, this clonotype was seen a few times. Its specific antigen is unknown. The input lacks base qualities; no much larger clone sits a single base away. This sample was taken from a study of T cells after yellow fever vaccination (dated by TCRdb to the late 2010s). For the wider study: The SMART-Seq v4 Ultra Low Input RNA kit was used to prepare libraries from fractions with low cell numbers. To follow T-cell clones before and after primary and booster YFV17D yellow fever vaccination, bulk TCR alpha and beta repertoires were sequenced over time. Two healthy male donors made up the cohort, one aged 18 to 29 years and the other aged 30 to 40 years. Blood samples were taken at several timepoints before and after primary and secondary immunization, and bulk PBMC replicates and cell subsets were isolated. What the authors observed across the whole study: Only two donors were included in the study, so the extent to which the findings can be generalized is limited. Computational filtering was needed because FACS-sorted repertoires could contain abundant contaminating clonotypes from the bulk population. After the booster, most clones that had expanded after primary vaccination were detected again (nearly 97% of CD4 and 88% of CD8), suggesting broad maintenance of memory. Compared with the primary T-cell response, the secondary T-cell response was weaker but faster, peaking on day 5 rather than day 15. A small fraction of clonotypes showed up in both the CD4 and CD8 compartments, probably as a result of convergent recombination.

The germline V gene (reference sequence) supplies CDR1 LGHDT and CDR2 YNNKEL. V ends up 0 bases short and J 4 bases short, with an unmatched junction base count of 3. The CDR3 sequence holds 15 residues, the cysteine and phenylalanine included. Only CDR3 DNA remains: 45 bases, in frame from the first base. The treatment or condition label on this specimen signifies: live attenuated yellow fever vaccine strain. At each blood-draw timepoint, two biological replicates of bulk PBMCs were obtained. PBMCs were isolated from peripheral blood using a standard Ficoll-Paque protocol. TriZol was used to extract RNA from bulk PBMCs, CD4 and CD8 fractions, and dextramer-positive and dextramer-negative fractions. TCR cDNA was made using 5'RACE template switching, a step that added a universal primer site and unique molecular identifiers. cDNA synthesis was primed from both the TCR alpha and TCR beta constant segments. Library amplification used two PCR steps, and the second PCR step added sample barcodes and sequencing adapters. Sequencing of the libraries was done on either Illumina HiSeq 2500 (2x100 bp) or NovaSeq (2x150 bp). Regarding the original processing steps: MIGEC was used to demultiplex reads and collapse the reads into UMI consensus sequences, and MiXCR was used for V(D)J alignment. Vaccine-responding clonotypes were identified with edgeR using replicate PBMC samples, with FDR below 0.01 and a log2 fold change above 5 up to day 15 being required. Each bulk clonotype received a CD4 or CD8 identity based on whether the sequenced CD4 or CD8 repertoire contained that clonotype at higher abundance. The public reads were reprocessed in TCRdb via fastp at Q25 and MiXCR, keeping in-frame beta chains. Every CDR3 protein is listed once, alongside the most common genes and DNA of its rows. TCRdb's processing, not the authors', yielded these V and J calls. Here the sample has approximately 300,000 distinct CDR3 sequences; about 6.9% occur a single time. Clones ranked in the top ten supply over 15% of the sample.

The clonotype comes from a man between 18 and 29 years old who received the YFV17D yellow fever vaccine. Sequences were derived from PBMCs, sampled roughly seven weeks after the first yellow fever vaccination. The chain is encoded by TRBV3-1 joined to TRBJ2-1; a stretch of 7 junction bases matches TRBD2. The encoded CDR3 is CASSQDAGVYNEQFF. The DNA is TGTGCCAGCAGCCAAGATGCGGGGGTGTACAATGAGCAGTTCTTC.